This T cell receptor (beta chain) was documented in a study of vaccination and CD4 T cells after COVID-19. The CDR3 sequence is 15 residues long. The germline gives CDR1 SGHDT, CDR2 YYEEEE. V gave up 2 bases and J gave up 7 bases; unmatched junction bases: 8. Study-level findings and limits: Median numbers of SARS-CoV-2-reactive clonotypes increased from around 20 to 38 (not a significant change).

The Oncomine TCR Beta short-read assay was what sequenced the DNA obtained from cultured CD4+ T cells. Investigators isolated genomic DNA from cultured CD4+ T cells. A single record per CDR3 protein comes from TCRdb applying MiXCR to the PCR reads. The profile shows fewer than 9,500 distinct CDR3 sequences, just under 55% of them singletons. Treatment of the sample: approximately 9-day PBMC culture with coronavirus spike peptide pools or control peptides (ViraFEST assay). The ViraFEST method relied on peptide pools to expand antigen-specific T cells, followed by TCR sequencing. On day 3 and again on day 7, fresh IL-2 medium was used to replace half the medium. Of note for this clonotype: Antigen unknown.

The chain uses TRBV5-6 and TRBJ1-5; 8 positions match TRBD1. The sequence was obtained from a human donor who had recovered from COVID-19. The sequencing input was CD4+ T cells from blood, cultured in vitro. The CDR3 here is CASSFGQGMRQPQHF. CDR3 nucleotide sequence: TGTGCCAGCAGCTTCGGACAGGGTATGCGGCAGCCCCAGCATTTT.